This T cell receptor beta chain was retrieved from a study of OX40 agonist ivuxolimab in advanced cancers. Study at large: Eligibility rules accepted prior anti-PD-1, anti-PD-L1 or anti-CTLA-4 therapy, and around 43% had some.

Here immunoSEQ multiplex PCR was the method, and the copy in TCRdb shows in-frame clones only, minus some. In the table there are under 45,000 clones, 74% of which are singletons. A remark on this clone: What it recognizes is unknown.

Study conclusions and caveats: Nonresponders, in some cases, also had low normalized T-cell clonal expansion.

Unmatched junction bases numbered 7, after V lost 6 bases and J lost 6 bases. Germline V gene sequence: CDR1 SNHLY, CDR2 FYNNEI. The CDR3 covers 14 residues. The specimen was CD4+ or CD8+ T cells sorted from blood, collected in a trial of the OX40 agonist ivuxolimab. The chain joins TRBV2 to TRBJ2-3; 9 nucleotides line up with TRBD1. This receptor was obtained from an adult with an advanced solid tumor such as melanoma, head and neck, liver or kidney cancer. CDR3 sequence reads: CASSLQGAQDTQYF. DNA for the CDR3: TGTGCCAGCAGCTTACAGGGGGCGCAGGATACGCAGTATTTT.